These 29 T cell receptor beta chains came from one sample sequenced in a study of regulatory T cells in long-lasting Graves disease. The time point was: newly diagnosed GD, antithyroid drugs for less than 3 months. The authors made the TCR library using RNA they extracted from PBMCs. CDR3-region Arm-PCR and iRepertoire HTBI primers produced the TCR beta libraries. MiXCR, applied by TCRdb to the multiplex PCR reads, yields one record per CDR3 protein. This sample has approximately 350,000 distinct CDR3 sequences, with around 15% found just once. These data are also associated with another study on T cells in Graves' hyperthyroidism and ophthalmopathy.

Sequences were derived from peripheral blood mononuclear cells (PBMCs), sampled at new diagnosis, from a patient treated with antithyroid drugs. These receptors were taken from a woman aged 18 to 35 with Graves disease.

The rearrangement links TRBV2 to TRBJ2-5; D uncertain. Germline loops: CDR1 SNHLY, CDR2 FYNNEI. This CDR3 comprises 15 residues. The V and J ends lost 2 bases and 5 bases respectively, with 15 bases between them. The CDR3: CASSERGTAIETQYF. The CDR3 DNA sequence: TGTGCCAGCAGTGAAAGAGGCACCGCCATCGAGACCCAGTACTTC.

The sample holds many counts of this clonotype. J is TRBJ1-4 and V is TRBV2; no clear D. The CDR3 has 12 amino acids. Germline V gene sequence: CDR1 SNHLY, CDR2 FYNNEI. The V end was cut by 6 bases, the J end by 5 bases, with 7 bases between. The CDR3 reads CASSVYNEKLFF. The CDR3 DNA sequence: TGTGCCAGCAGCGTTTACAATGAAAAACTGTTTTTT.

This clonotype was found a few times. This chain joins TRBV7-3 and TRBJ2-3, with TRBD2 matching 8 bases. Trimming at V came to 5 bases and at J to 9 bases, leaving 10 bases not matched to a gene. Per germline, CDR1 SGHTA and CDR2 FQGTGA. The CDR3 runs to 14 residues. CDR3 sequence: CASSQSGSGDTQYF. In nucleotides, the CDR3 is TGTGCCAGCAGCCAAAGCGGGAGTGGGGACACGCAGTATTTT.

This clonotype was observed a single time. The chain employs TRBV2 and TRBJ2-4, with 11 bases lining up with TRBD2. Unmatched junction bases numbered 5, after V lost 8 bases and J lost 5 bases. Germline values: CDR1 SNHLY, CDR2 FYNNEI. The CDR3 length is 14 residues. The CDR3 nucleotides are TGTGCCAGCGATAGCGGGGGGGCCCAAAACATTCAGTACTTC. Its protein product is CASDSGGAQNIQYF.

As concerns this clonotype: A far larger clone is one base from this, pointing to a likely read error. The J gene is TRBJ2-7, the V gene TRBV6-1; 9 nucleotides line up with TRBD1. Matching the DNA end better, TRBJ2-1 makes the J call doubtful. Germline CDR1 MNHNS, CDR2 SASEGT. This CDR3 region has 15 residues. CDR3 DNA sequence: TGTGCCAGCAGGGACCGACAGGGGGGGTGCAATGAGCAGTTCTTC. Its protein product is CASRDRQGGCNEQFF.

This clonotype has a handful of counts. The chain links TRBV12-3 or TRBV12-4 to TRBJ2-7, with D perhaps TRBD1 (6 bases). This CDR3 comprises 14 residues. V shed 4 bases and J shed 2 bases, with 12 bases lying between them. The DNA for the CDR3 is TGTGCCAGCAGTTATGCAGGGGCTGCCTACGAGCAGTACTTC. This codes for CASSYAGAAYEQYF.

At least ten counts were recorded for this clonotype. The rearrangement joins TRBV18 to TRBJ2-1; D uncertain. Trimming stripped 8 bases from V and 5 bases from J, with 13 bases between. The germline V gene has CDR1 KGHSH and CDR2 LQKENI. This CDR3 contains 13 residues. The CDR3 reads CASDTQWNNEQFF. Written as DNA, the CDR3 is TGTGCCAGCGACACACAATGGAACAATGAGCAGTTCTTC.

This clonotype has a count of ten or more. V gene TRBV28 combines with J gene TRBJ2-6; D is uncertain. The germline CDR1 and CDR2 sequences are MDHEN and SYDVKM. CDR3 length: 15 residues. Trimming stripped 7 bases from V and 0 bases from J, with 10 bases between. CDR3 nucleotides: TGTGCCAGCACCCAGGATAGCTCTGGGGCCAACGTCCTGACTTTC. Residues: CASTQDSSGANVLTF.

The chain uses TRBV6-5 and TRBJ1-1; D unclear. Trimming pared 0 bases from V and 5 bases from J, leaving 10 bases between. Germline loops: CDR1 MNHEY, CDR2 SVGAGI. The CDR3 totals 14 residues. The CDR3 DNA reads as TGTGCCAGCAGTTACTCGGGCCCCGGAACTGAAGCTTTCTTT. Residues: CASSYSGPGTEAFF.

This clonotype was found many times. This chain connects TRBV11-2 to TRBJ2-7; 8 positions match TRBD1. Per the germline V gene, CDR1 is SGHAT and CDR2 is FQNNGV. V trimming: 8 bases; J trimming: 0 bases; junction bases outside the gene matches: 6. The CDR3 spans 14 residues. This chain's CDR3 is CASSRTGGSYEQYF. CDR3 DNA: TGTGCCAGCTCACGAACAGGGGGCTCCTACGAGCAGTACTTC.

The rearrangement joins TRBV2 to TRBJ1-6; perhaps TRBD1 as D (5 bases). The CDR3 loop spans 14 amino acids. The germline V and J ends were trimmed by 3 bases and 5 bases, with 8 bases remaining between them. Germline CDR1 SNHLY, CDR2 FYNNEI. CDR3 in amino acids: CASSEGTDNSPLHF. In nucleotides, the CDR3 is TGTGCCAGCAGTGAGGGGACGGATAATTCACCCCTCCACTTT.

At least ten counts were recorded for this clonotype. The rearrangement uses TRBV28 and TRBJ2-7, with a tentative D call TRBD1 (5 bases). The CDR3 covers 12 residues. CDR1 and CDR2 (germline): MDHEN, SYDVKM. V lost 8 bases, J lost 3 bases, and 11 bases lay in between. CDR3 in amino acids: CASGQDRYEQYF. The DNA of the CDR3 is TGTGCCAGCGGACAAGACCGCTACGAGCAGTACTTC.

This clonotype showed up just a few times. This rearrangement joins TRBV29-1 to TRBJ1-4, with D possibly TRBD1 on 6 matching bases. The V gene's germline CDR1 is SQVTM and CDR2 ANQGSEA. V dropped 8 bases and J dropped 8 bases, with 18 bases sitting between them. The CDR3 runs 13 residues. CDR3 residues: CSIPGHGSEKLFF. The CDR3 bases are TGCAGCATACCGGGACATGGGAGCGAAAAACTGTTTTTT.

V gene TRBV6-2 or TRBV6-3 combines with J gene TRBJ2-2, with D perhaps TRBD1 (5 bases). The CDR3 contains 15 residues. V was clipped by 5 bases and J by 1 base, with 11 bases between them. CDR1 is MNHEY and CDR2 is SVGEGT in the germline V gene. The CDR3 DNA reads as TGTGCCAGCAGTAAACGACAGCAGAACACCGGGGAGCTGTTTTTT. It specifies CASSKRQQNTGELFF.

This clonotype was counted ten times or more. The chain recombines TRBV30 with TRBJ1-2; TRBD1 is a possible D gene (5 bases). Trimming removed 8 bases from V and 3 bases from J, with 22 bases in between. The germline CDR1 and CDR2 sequences are GTSNPN and SVGIG (reference sequence). The CDR3 contains 15 residues. In nucleotides, the CDR3 is TGTGCCGGACATTCCCCGTTAGGTGGAGACTATGGCTACACCTTC. It encodes CAGHSPLGGDYGYTF.

This clonotype occurred a few times. V and J are TRBV6-1 and TRBJ2-1; D gene unclear. The CDR3 extends over 12 amino acids. Germline CDR1 is MNHNS and CDR2 is SASEGT. Trimming pared 1 base from V and 7 bases from J, leaving 5 bases between. CDR3 in amino acids: CASSEVTNEQFF. The CDR3 coding sequence is TGTGCCAGCAGTGAAGTCACGAATGAGCAGTTCTTC.

The sample holds many counts of this clonotype. The V and J genes are TRBV18 and TRBJ2-7; 8 nucleotides match TRBD1. The J segment lost 2 bases and the V segment lost 3 bases, leaving 9 bases of the junction unmatched. Germline V gene sequence: CDR1 KGHSH, CDR2 LQKENI. This CDR3 has 16 amino acids. In DNA form, the CDR3 reads TGTGCCAGCTCACCCGAACAGACAGGGGCGACCTACGAGCAGTACTTC. Translation: CASSPEQTGATYEQYF.

This clonotype came up a few times. V usage is TRBV6-2 or TRBV6-3 and J usage is TRBJ1-4; maybe TRBD1 (5 bases). The germline V gene has CDR1 MNHEY and CDR2 SVGEGT. The CDR3 extends over 13 amino acids. V lost 8 bases and J 4 bases, leaving 11 bases between the germline ends. The CDR3, as DNA: TGTGCCAGCCTGACAGTCTATAATGAAAAACTGTTTTTT. Translating gives CASLTVYNEKLFF.

Worth noting for this clonotype: It may be a read error: a sequence one base away is much more abundant. The chain combines TRBV2 with TRBJ1-5, with a weak D call TRBD1 (6 bases). CDR3 length: 14 residues. In germline, CDR1 is SNHLY, CDR2 FYNNEI. V was trimmed by 7 bases and J by 6 bases, leaving 16 bases between them. CDR3 DNA sequence: TGTGCCAGCACCCCACGGGGGGGCCTTCAGCCCCAGCATTTT. Encoded protein: CASTPRGGLQPQHF. Based on the CDR3 plus reference TRBV2 and TRBJ1-5, the full variable domain is EPEVTQTPSHQVTQMGQEVILRCVPISNHLYFYWYRQILGQKVEFLVSFYNNEISEKSEIFDDQFSVERPDGSNFTLKIRSTKLEDSAMYFCASTPRGGLQPQHFGDGTRLSIL.

This clonotype was counted ten times or more. The genes are TRBV3-1 and TRBJ2-2; 12 bases are shared with TRBD2. Germline trimming cut 0 bases from V and 5 bases from J; bases unmatched to any gene: 7. The CDR3 spans 18 residues. Germline CDR1 is LGHDT and CDR2 is YNNKEL (reference sequence). In DNA form, the CDR3 reads TGTGCCAGCAGCCAAGAGACAGGACTAGCGGGATCTACCGGGGAGCTGTTTTTT. Translation: CASSQETGLAGSTGELFF. The full variable domain, its missing parts supplied by reference TRBV3-1 and TRBJ2-2, is DTAVSQTPKYLVTQMGNDKSIKCEQNLGHDTMYWYKQDSKKFLKIMFSYNNKELIINETVPNRFSPKSPDKAHLNLHINSLELGDSAVYFCASSQETGLAGSTGELFFGEGSRLTVL.

The V and J genes are TRBV20-1 and TRBJ1-4, with no clear D. CDR3 size: 15 residues. Germline V gene sequence: CDR1 DFQATT, CDR2 SNEGSKA (reference sequence). Trimming took 4 bases from V and 7 from J, leaving 19 bases between them. The DNA for the CDR3 is TGCAGTGCTATCCATGATACCATGGCTTCTGAAAAACTGTTTTTT. Translated, it gives CSAIHDTMASEKLFF.

A word on this clonotype: An end of the junction differs from the germline gene, which may be a read error. The V gene is TRBV28, the J gene TRBJ1-4; 8 positions agree with TRBD1. Germline CDR1 MDHEN, CDR2 SYDVKM. The CDR3 extends over 13 amino acids. CDR3 sequence reads: CASSPGQGDDLCF. CDR3 nucleotide sequence: TGTGCCAGCAGTCCCGGACAGGGCGATGACCTATGCTTT.

This clonotype appeared many times. V is TRBV28 and J is TRBJ1-1; the match to TRBD1 covers 8 bases. The CDR3 contains 15 residues. V dropped 5 bases and J dropped 1; count of bases not matched to a gene: 6. Germline CDR1 and CDR2: MDHEN and SYDVKM. CDR3 amino acids: CASSPFRGPNTEAFF. The CDR3 region has the DNA TGTGCCAGCAGTCCCTTCAGGGGGCCGAACACTGAAGCTTTCTTT. The entire variable domain, with the rest obtained from reference TRBV28 and TRBJ1-1, is as follows: DVKVTQSSRYLVKRTGEKVFLECVQDMDHENMFWYRQDPGLGLRLIYFSYDVKMKEKGDIPEGYSVSREKKERFSLILESASTNQTSMYLCASSPFRGPNTEAFFGQGTRLTVV.

The V call is TRBV5-6, the J call TRBJ1-6; possibly TRBD1 for D (5 bases). V was trimmed by 4 bases and J by 9 bases, leaving 17 bases between them. The length of the CDR3 is 15 residues. The germline gives CDR1 SGHDT, CDR2 YYEEEE. The CDR3 region has the DNA TGTGCCAGCAGCCGCCGGGGCCGAGGTGGTTCACCCCTCCACTTT. It encodes CASSRRGRGGSPLHF.

The CDR3 sequence is CASQGGPNEKLFF. As DNA, the CDR3 is TGTGCCAGTCAGGGGGGTCCGAATGAAAAACTGTTTTTT. The chain employs TRBV19 and TRBJ1-4; 7 nucleotides agree with TRBD1. After removal of 8 bases from V and 5 bases from J, the junction contained 5 bases not matched to a gene. This CDR3 region has 13 residues. Germline assignment: CDR1 LNHDA and CDR2 SQIVND (reference sequence).

This clonotype was counted only a few times. This sequence joins TRBV11-2 and TRBJ1-4; D not certain. The CDR3 has 15 amino acids. V was pared by 5 bases and J by 3 bases, with 13 bases between. Germline V gives CDR1 SGHAT, CDR2 FQNNGV. The CDR3 spells CASSPLQGSNEKLFF. The CDR3 coding sequence is TGTGCCAGCAGCCCCCTTCAAGGGTCTAATGAAAAACTGTTTTTT.

In this sample, this clonotype turned up many times. The genes are TRBV12-5 and TRBJ1-3, with 7 positions matching TRBD1. The CDR3 loop spans 17 amino acids. V was pared by 0 bases and J by 0 bases, with 5 bases of the junction left unmatched. Germline CDR1 LGHNT, CDR2 FRNRAP. CDR3: CASGLVVGQSSGNTIYF. In DNA, the CDR3 is TGTGCTAGTGGTTTGGTGGTGGGACAGAGCTCTGGAAACACCATATATTTT.

About this clonotype: A much bigger clone sits one base away, suggesting this may be a read error. This chain joins TRBV30 and TRBJ1-6; weak D call: TRBD1 (5 bases). The CDR3 runs 15 residues. Germline V CDR1 and CDR2: GTSNPN, SVGIG (reference sequence). The CDR3 coding sequence is TGTGCCTGGAGTGTATGGTCCCAGGGATATTCACCCCTCCGCTTT. This codes for CAWSVWSQGYSPLRF.

This clonotype was recorded many times. The chain has TRBV4-1 and TRBJ2-7; perhaps TRBD2 as D (5 bases). The CDR3 loop spans 16 amino acids. The germline V gene encodes CDR1 MGHRA and CDR2 YSYEKL. The V and J ends lost 0 bases and 5 bases respectively, with 17 bases between them. Here the CDR3 DNA reads TGCGCCAGCAGCCAAGATGGAGCGGCCCTTACCAACGAGCAGTACTTC. The encoded protein is CASSQDGAALTNEQYF.